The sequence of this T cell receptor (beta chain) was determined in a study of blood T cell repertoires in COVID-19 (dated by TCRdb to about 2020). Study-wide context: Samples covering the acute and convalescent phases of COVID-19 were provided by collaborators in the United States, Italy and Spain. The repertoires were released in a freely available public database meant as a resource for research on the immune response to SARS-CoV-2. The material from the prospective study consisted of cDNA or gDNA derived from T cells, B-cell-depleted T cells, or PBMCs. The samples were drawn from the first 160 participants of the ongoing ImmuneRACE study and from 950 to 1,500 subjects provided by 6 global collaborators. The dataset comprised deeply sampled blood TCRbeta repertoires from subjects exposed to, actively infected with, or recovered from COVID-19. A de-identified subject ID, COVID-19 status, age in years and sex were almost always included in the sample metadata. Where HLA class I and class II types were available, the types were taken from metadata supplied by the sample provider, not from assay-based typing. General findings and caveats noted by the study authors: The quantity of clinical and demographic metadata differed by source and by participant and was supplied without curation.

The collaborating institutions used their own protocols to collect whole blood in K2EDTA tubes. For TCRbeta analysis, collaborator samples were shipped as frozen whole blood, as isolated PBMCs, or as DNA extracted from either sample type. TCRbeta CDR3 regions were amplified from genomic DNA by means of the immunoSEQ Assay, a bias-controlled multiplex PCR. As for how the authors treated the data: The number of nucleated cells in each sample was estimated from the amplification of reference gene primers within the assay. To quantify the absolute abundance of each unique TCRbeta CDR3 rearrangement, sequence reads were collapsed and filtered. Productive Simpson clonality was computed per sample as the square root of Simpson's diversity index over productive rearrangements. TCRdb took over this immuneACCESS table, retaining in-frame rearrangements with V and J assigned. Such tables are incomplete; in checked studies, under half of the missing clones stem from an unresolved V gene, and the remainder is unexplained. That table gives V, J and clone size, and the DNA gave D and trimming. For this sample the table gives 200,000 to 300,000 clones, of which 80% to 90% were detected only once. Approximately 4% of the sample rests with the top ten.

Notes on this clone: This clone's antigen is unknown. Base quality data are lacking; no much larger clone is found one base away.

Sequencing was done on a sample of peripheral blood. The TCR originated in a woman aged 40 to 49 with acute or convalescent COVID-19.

The CDR3 reads as follows: CASSFSAGAAQETQYF. In nucleotide form, the sequence is TGTGCCAGCAGCTTTTCGGCGGGGGCCGCTCAAGAGACCCAGTACTTC. The rearrangement joined TRBV5-4 to TRBJ2-5; TRBD2 is a possible D gene, resting on 7 matching bases. The cysteine opens and the phenylalanine closes a CDR3 of 16 amino acids. Just CDR3 DNA is preserved here, 48 bases in frame from base 1. Reading the germline V gene (reference sequence) gives CDR1 SGHNT and CDR2 YYREEE. Trimming at the junction amounts to 2 bases on V and 2 bases on J, and the germline ends lie 16 bases apart.